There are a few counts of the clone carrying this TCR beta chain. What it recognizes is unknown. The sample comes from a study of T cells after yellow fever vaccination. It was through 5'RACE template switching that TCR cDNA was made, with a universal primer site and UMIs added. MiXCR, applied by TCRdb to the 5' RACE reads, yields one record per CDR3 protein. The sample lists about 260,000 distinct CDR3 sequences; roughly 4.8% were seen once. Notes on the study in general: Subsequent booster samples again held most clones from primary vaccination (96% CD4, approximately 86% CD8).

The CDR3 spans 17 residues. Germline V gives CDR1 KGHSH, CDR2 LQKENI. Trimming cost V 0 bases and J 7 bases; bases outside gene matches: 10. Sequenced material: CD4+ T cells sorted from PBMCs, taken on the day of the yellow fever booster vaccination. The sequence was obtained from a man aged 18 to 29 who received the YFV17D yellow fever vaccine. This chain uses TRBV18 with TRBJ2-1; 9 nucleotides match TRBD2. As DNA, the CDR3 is TGTGCCAGCTCACCACCGCATGGCGGGGGGGCTTGGAATGAGCAGTTCTTC. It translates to CASSPPHGGGAWNEQFF.